This TCR beta chain was captured in a study of blood T cell repertoires in COVID-19. Study overall: COVID-19 samples collected from the United States, Italy and Spain covered acute and convalescent phases.

In Seattle, patients joined the study during active infection and were tracked longitudinally. In the authors' methods: The assay estimated nucleated cells by amplifying reference gene primers. The repertoire was sequenced with immunoSEQ multiplex PCR; TCRdb's copy has only in-frame clones and lacks some. The V and J calls and clone size come from that table; D and trimming were worked out from the DNA. The profile shows roughly 280,000 clones, around 86% of them singletons. The sample taken for sequencing was peripheral blood. This TCR was recovered from a woman aged 60-70 years with COVID-19, enrolled during active disease.

CDR3 nucleotide sequence: TGTGCCAGCAGCCCAAAGATGACAGGGTTTGGCTATGGCTACACCTTC. This encodes CASSPKMTGFGYGYTF. This chain joins TRBV28 and TRBJ1-2; 7 bases align to TRBD1. This CDR3 is 16 amino acids long. J gave up 4 bases and V 6 bases, and 14 bases lay outside the gene matches. Germline CDR1 is MDHEN and CDR2 is SYDVKM.